This is a list of T cell receptor beta chains from one sample in a study of cytomegalovirus exposure and HLA in healthy donors. Libraries were prepared by immunoSEQ multiplex PCR; TCRdb keeps only in-frame clonotypes and omits some of them. The sample comprises 85,000 to 120,000 clones, around 71% of which are singletons, and about 0.84% rests with the top ten. Sample: PBMCs. These receptors all stem from a boy younger than 18 in good health and CMV-seronegative. Each CDR3 is given with its conserved first and last residue. A D gene is named only where the DNA matches it firmly. Size values are once, few and many counts, or a class for expanded clones, and some rows have none.

d_call: TRBD2
v_call: TRBV10-3
j_call: TRBJ2-3
clone_size: .
cdr3_nt: TGTGCCATCAGTGATCCTTCTTGGGCTAGCGGGACCCCAGATACGCAGTATTTT
cdr3_aa: CAISDPSWASGTPDTQYF

d_call: .
v_call: TRBV5-1
j_call: TRBJ2-7
clone_size: .
cdr3_nt: TGCGCCAGCAGCCAATCTACAGGGAACGAGCAGTACTTC
cdr3_aa: CASSQSTGNEQYF

d_call: TRBD2
v_call: TRBV4-1
j_call: TRBJ2-1
clone_size: .
cdr3_nt: TGCGCCAGCAGCCAAGGACTAGCGCCCTACAATGAGCAGTTCTTC
cdr3_aa: CASSQGLAPYNEQFF

d_call: TRBD1
v_call: TRBV7-2
j_call: TRBJ1-5
clone_size: .
cdr3_nt: TGTGCCAGCAGCTATACGGGACAGGGGGCAGGTCAGCCCCAGCATTTT
cdr3_aa: CASSYTGQGAGQPQHF

d_call: .
v_call: TRBV4-1
j_call: TRBJ2-5
clone_size: .
cdr3_nt: TGCGCCAGCAGCCAAGCGTCATCCCCACTGGAGACCCAGTACTTC
cdr3_aa: CASSQASSPLETQYF

d_call: .
v_call: TRBV5-1
j_call: TRBJ2-1
clone_size: once
cdr3_nt: TGCGCCAGCAGCGTAGGACTTCCATCCTCCTACAATGAGCAGTTCTTC
cdr3_aa: CASSVGLPSSYNEQFF

d_call: .
v_call: TRBV14
j_call: TRBJ1-2
clone_size: .
cdr3_nt: TGTGCCAGCAGGGCCACAGGGTATTACTATGGCTACACCTTC
cdr3_aa: CASRATGYYYGYTF

d_call: .
v_call: TRBV7-9
j_call: TRBJ2-6
clone_size: .
cdr3_nt: TGTGCCAGCAGCAGGGGGACTACCTTCTCTGGGGCCAACGTCCTGACTTTC
cdr3_aa: CASSRGTTFSGANVLTF

d_call: TRBD1
v_call: TRBV28
j_call: TRBJ2-2
clone_size: few
cdr3_nt: TGTGCCAGCAGTTCCTCCACAGGGGGCTACACCGGGGAGCTGTTTTTT
cdr3_aa: CASSSSTGGYTGELFF

d_call: .
v_call: TRBV6-1
j_call: TRBJ1-2
clone_size: .
cdr3_nt: TGTGCCAGCAGTGAATTATCGGGTGGCTATGGCTACACCTTC
cdr3_aa: CASSELSGGYGYTF

d_call: .
v_call: TRBV30
j_call: TRBJ1-1
clone_size: .
cdr3_nt: TGTGCCTGGAGTGTAGGGGCCCCGAACACTGAAGCTTTCTTT
cdr3_aa: CAWSVGAPNTEAFF

d_call: TRBD2
v_call: TRBV7-9
j_call: TRBJ2-1
clone_size: few
cdr3_nt: TGTGCCAGCAGCCCTCCGGGACTAGCCTTTGACAATGAGCAGTTCTTC
cdr3_aa: CASSPPGLAFDNEQFF

d_call: TRBD1
v_call: TRBV5-1
j_call: TRBJ1-4
clone_size: .
cdr3_nt: TGCGCCAGCAGCTTGAAGGGGGCAACGGCTAATGAAAAACTGTTTTTT
cdr3_aa: CASSLKGATANEKLFF

d_call: .
v_call: TRBV2
j_call: TRBJ1-3
clone_size: few
cdr3_nt: TGTGCCAGCAGGCTAGAACAGGGTAATGTCGGAAACACCATATATTTT
cdr3_aa: CASRLEQGNVGNTIYF

d_call: .
v_call: TRBV5-1
j_call: TRBJ2-2
clone_size: .
cdr3_nt: TGCGCCAGCTCCCTACGGGTCACCGGGGAGCTGTTTTTT
cdr3_aa: CASSLRVTGELFF

d_call: .
v_call: TRBV27
j_call: TRBJ2-3
clone_size: few
cdr3_nt: TGTGCCAGCAGTACCCCTGGGGCCGATACGCAGTATTTT
cdr3_aa: CASSTPGADTQYF

d_call: TRBD2
v_call: TRBV11-2
j_call: TRBJ2-1
clone_size: .
cdr3_nt: TGTGCCAGCAGCGTGACTAGCGGGGAGCAGTTCTTC
cdr3_aa: CASSVTSGEQFF